This is a list of T cell receptor beta chains from one sample in a study of CD8+CD57+ T cells in acquired aplastic anemia. TCRdb re-called the reads with MiXCR, one entry per CDR3 protein. The profile covers around 430,000 distinct CDR3 sequences, with roughly a third appearing a single time and 0.7% to 1% taken by the ten largest. Source material: sorted CD4+, CD8+, or CD8+CD57+ T cells (not recorded which) from PBMCs. These receptors all come from a human donor with aplastic anemia. Each CDR3 is given with its conserved first and last residue. Fields, in order: D gene, J gene, CDR3 length, V gene, CDR3 protein. A D gene is named only where the DNA matches it firmly.

TRBD2 TRBJ2-7 14 TRBV5-1 CASSLQRGDYEQYF
TRBD1 TRBJ1-2 13 TRBV19 CASSIVTGDGYTF
- TRBJ2-7 18 TRBV2 CASSEGWRRDLTPYEQYF
TRBD1 TRBJ1-5 12 TRBV18 CASPTGNQPQHF
- TRBJ2-7 14 TRBV10-1 CASSVGSGSCGQYF
- TRBJ1-5 14 TRBV12-3/TRBV12-4 CASRQEGAVQPQHF
- TRBJ1-1 14 TRBV7-9 CASSLNMGGTEAFF
- TRBJ2-2 16 TRBV19 CASTSWPRSNTGELFF
- TRBJ2-2 13 TRBV29-1 CSVKIQEGGELFF
- TRBJ2-3 15 TRBV20-1 CSASPTVGGTDTQYF
- TRBJ1-1 13 TRBV19 CASSTWGETEAFF
TRBD2 TRBJ2-7 17 TRBV7-2 CASSLALGLAETYEQYF
TRBD1 TRBJ2-7 15 TRBV2 CASSVNRGIYNEQYF
- TRBJ2-2 15 TRBV10-3 CAISEKQGNTGELFF
- TRBJ2-7 11 TRBV2 CAGSRGDEQYF
TRBD1 TRBJ2-3 13 TRBV10-3 CAIRTGFDDTQYF
TRBD2 TRBJ2-7 20 TRBV25-1 CASSTSAGTSGRALRYEQYF
- TRBJ1-6 14 TRBV9 CASSVKAYNSPLHF